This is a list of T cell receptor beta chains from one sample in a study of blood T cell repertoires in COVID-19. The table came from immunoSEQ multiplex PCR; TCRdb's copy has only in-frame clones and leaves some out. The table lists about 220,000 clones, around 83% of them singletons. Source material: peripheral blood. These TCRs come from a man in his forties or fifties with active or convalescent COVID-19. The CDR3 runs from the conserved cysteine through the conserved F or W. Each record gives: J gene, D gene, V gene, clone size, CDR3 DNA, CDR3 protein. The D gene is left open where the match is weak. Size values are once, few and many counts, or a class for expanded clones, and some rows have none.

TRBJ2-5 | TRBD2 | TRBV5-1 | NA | TGCGCCAGCAGCCCAATAACCGGGACTACACAAGAGACCCAGTACTTC | CASSPITGTTQETQYF
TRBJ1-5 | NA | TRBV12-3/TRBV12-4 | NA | TGTGCCAGCAGTTTCTCAGATCAGCCCCAGCATTTT | CASSFSDQPQHF
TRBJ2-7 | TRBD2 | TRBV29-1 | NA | TGCAGCGTTGTTAGCGGGGGGGACTACGAGCAGTACTTC | CSVVSGGDYEQYF
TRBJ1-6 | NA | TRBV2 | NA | TGTGCCATCTCACTGGGGGACACCGGGGGGAGTTCACCCCTCCACTTT | CAISLGDTGGSSPLHF
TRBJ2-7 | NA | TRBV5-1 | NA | TGCGCCAGCAGCCTCGTCGGGTACGAGCAGTACTTC | CASSLVGYEQYF
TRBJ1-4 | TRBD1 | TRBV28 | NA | TGTGCCAGCAGTCCACCGACAGGGCCCAGGACTAATGAAAAACTGTTTTTT | CASSPPTGPRTNEKLFF
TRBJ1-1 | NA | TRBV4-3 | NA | TGCGCCAGCAGCCAAGACAGGGAAGACACTGAAGCTTTCTTT | CASSQDREDTEAFF
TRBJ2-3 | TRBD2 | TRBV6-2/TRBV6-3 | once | TGTGCCAGCAGTCGCCCTAGCGGGCACACAGATACGCAGTATTTT | CASSRPSGHTDTQYF
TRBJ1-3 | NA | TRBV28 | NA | TGTGCCAGCAGTACCCCCAACATGCTCCTCTCTGGAAACACCATATATTTT | CASSTPNMLLSGNTIYF
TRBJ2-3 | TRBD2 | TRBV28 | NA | TGTGCCAGCAGTGTAGCGGGGGGGGTAGATACGCAGTATTTT | CASSVAGGVDTQYF
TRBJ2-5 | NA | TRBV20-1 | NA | TGCAGTGCCGTACAAGAGACCCAGTACTTC | CSAVQETQYF
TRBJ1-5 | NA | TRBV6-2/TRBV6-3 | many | TGTGCCAGCAGTTCGACAAAAGGACACCTTAGCAATCAGCCCCAGCATTTT | CASSSTKGHLSNQPQHF
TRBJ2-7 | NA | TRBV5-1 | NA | TGCGCCAGCAGCCTTTACCCAGGGCAAGGGGTCTACGAGCAGTACTTC | CASSLYPGQGVYEQYF
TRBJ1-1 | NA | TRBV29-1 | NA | TGCAGCGTTGACGTAGGGGCAGGGGACACTGAAGCTTTCTTT | CSVDVGAGDTEAFF
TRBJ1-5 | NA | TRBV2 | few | TGTGCCAGCCTACAAGACATGTTAAATCAGCCCCAGCATTTT | CASLQDMLNQPQHF
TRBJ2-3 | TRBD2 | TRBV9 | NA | TGTGCCAGCAGCGTAGCGGGTTCGCTAGCGGGAGAGGTTCCGCAGTATTTT | CASSVAGSLAGEVPQYF